The present TCR beta chain was sequenced within a study of cytomegalovirus exposure and HLA in healthy donors. Looking at the study overall: The roughly 120 validation repertoires, a later analysis reported, used the same platform as the roughly 700 repertoires from the first cohort. Study-level results: Using the classifier, cytomegalovirus status was reportedly diagnosed with high specificity and sensitivity. Cytomegalovirus-associated TCR beta chains were listed, numbering some 180.

In regard to this clone: Its target is unknown.

Produced via immunoSEQ multiplex PCR; TCRdb's table is partial and in-frame only. Of about 98,000 clones in the sample, approximately 84% were seen once. The length of the CDR3 is 14 residues. CDR1 is SEHNR and CDR2 is FQNEAQ in the germline V gene (reference sequence). V dropped 3 bases and J dropped 6 bases, with 11 bases sitting between them. Separate from the 666-subject first cohort was the approximately 110-subject validation cohort, to which the donors belonged. The V and J genes are TRBV7-9 and TRBJ2-2; D perhaps matches TRBD1 (5 bases). This clonotype was sampled from a young man in good health and CMV-seropositive. Sequences were obtained from PBMCs. The CDR3 loop is CASSLDNFPGELFF. Here the CDR3 DNA reads TGTGCCAGCAGCTTGGACAATTTCCCCGGGGAGCTGTTTTTT.